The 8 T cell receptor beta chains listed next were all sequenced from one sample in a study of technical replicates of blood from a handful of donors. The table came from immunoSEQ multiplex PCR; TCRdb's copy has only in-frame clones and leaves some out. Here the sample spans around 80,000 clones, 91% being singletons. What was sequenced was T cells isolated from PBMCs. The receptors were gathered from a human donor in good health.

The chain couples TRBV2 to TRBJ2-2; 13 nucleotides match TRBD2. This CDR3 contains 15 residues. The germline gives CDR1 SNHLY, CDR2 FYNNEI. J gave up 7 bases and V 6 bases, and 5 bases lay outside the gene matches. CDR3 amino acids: CASRGLAGVIGELFF. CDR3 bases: TGTGCCAGCAGAGGACTAGCGGGAGTGATCGGGGAGCTGTTTTTT.

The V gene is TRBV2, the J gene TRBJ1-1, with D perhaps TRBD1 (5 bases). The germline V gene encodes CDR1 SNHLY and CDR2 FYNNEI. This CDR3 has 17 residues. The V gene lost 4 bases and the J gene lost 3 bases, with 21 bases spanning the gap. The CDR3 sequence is CASSGLGQGRIDTEAFF. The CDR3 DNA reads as TGTGCCAGCAGTGGGCTAGGGCAGGGAAGGATCGACACTGAAGCTTTCTTT.

For the CDR3, the DNA is TGTGCCACCTCGCGAGGGGGCGTCTTCAATCAGCCCCAGCATTTT. Translating it yields CATSRGGVFNQPQHF. The chain carries TRBV27 and TRBJ1-5; 7 bases line up with TRBD1. Germline CDR1 reads MNHEY; CDR2 reads SMNVEV (reference sequence). This CDR3 contains 15 residues. The ends lost 10 bases at V and 3 bases at J; junction bases unmatched: 12.

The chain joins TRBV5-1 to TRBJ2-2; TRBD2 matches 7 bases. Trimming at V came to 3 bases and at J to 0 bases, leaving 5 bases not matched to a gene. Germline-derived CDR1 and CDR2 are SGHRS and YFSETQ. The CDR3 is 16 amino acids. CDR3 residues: CASSSGRGANTGELFF. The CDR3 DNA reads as TGCGCCAGCAGCTCTGGACGGGGGGCGAACACCGGGGAGCTGTTTTTT.

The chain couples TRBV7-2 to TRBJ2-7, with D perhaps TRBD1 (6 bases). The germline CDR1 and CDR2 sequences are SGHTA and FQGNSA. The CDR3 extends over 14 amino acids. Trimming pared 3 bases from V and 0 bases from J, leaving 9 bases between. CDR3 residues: CASSLQGSSYEQYF. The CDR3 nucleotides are TGTGCCAGCAGCTTGCAGGGGTCCTCCTACGAGCAGTACTTC.

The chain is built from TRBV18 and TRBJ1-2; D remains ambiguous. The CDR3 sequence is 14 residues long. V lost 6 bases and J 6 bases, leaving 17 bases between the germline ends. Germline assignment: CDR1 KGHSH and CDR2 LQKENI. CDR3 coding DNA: TGTGCCAGCTCCGTCGAACTAGACGGTAATGGCTACACCTTC. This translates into CASSVELDGNGYTF.

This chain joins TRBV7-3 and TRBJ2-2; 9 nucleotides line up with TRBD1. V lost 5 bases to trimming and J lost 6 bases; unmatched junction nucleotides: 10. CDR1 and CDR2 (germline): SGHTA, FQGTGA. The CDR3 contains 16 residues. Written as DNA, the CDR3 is TGTGCCAGCAGCGACGCGGACAGGGGTAGATCCGGGGAGCTGTTTTTT. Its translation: CASSDADRGRSGELFF. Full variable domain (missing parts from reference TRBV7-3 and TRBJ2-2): GAGVSQTPSNKVTEKGKYVELRCDPISGHTALYWYRQSLGQGPEFLIYFQGTGAADDSGLPNDRFFAVRPEGSVSTLKIQRTERGDSAVYLCASSDADRGRSGELFFGEGSRLTVL.

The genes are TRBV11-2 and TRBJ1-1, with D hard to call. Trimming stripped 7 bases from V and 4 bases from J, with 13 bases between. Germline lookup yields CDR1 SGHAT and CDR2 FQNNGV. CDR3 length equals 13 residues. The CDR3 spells CASTTDRSTEAFF. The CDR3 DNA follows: TGTGCCAGCACCACTGATAGGAGCACTGAAGCTTTCTTT.